The present T cell receptor (beta chain) was sequenced within a study of blood T cell repertoires in COVID-19. Across the whole study: Acute-phase and convalescent COVID-19 samples originated in the United States, Italy and Spain.

The CDR3 contains 14 residues. Trimming took 1 base from V and 6 from J, leaving 13 bases between them. Germline CDR1 is SGHVS and CDR2 is FNYEAQ. The protocol was immunoSEQ multiplex PCR, while the TCRdb copy is restricted to in-frame clones and leaves out a portion. The sample lists some 200,000 clones; around nine tenths were seen once. The Seattle patients joined while their infection was active and were tracked longitudinally afterward. This receptor was identified in a woman between 70 and 85 years old with COVID-19, enrolled during active disease. Material for sequencing was peripheral blood. The chain links TRBV7-6 to TRBJ2-7; D might be TRBD1 (5 bases). The CDR3 here is CASSLGRVPGEQYF. CDR3 nucleotide sequence: TGTGCCAGCAGCTTAGGCAGGGTTCCTGGCGAGCAGTACTTC.